Sequencing of this T cell receptor beta chain was carried out in a study of cytomegalovirus exposure and HLA in healthy donors. The CDR3 is 12 amino acids. V gave up 2 bases and J gave up 9 bases, with 11 bases separating them. Germline V gene lookup returns CDR1 SGHDT and CDR2 YYEEEE. A multiplex PCR was run with 60 Vbeta primers and 13 Jbeta primers. Method: immunoSEQ multiplex PCR; TCRdb's copy keeps in-frame clones and lacks some. The sample records some 130,000 clones, over 60% being singletons. The rearrangement joins TRBV5-6 to TRBJ1-2; D is possibly TRBD1 (6 bases). The material sequenced was PBMCs. This TCR came from a human donor in good health. CDR3 residues: CASSFSDRSYTF. CDR3 bases: TGTGCCAGCAGCTTTTCAGACAGGAGCTACACCTTC.